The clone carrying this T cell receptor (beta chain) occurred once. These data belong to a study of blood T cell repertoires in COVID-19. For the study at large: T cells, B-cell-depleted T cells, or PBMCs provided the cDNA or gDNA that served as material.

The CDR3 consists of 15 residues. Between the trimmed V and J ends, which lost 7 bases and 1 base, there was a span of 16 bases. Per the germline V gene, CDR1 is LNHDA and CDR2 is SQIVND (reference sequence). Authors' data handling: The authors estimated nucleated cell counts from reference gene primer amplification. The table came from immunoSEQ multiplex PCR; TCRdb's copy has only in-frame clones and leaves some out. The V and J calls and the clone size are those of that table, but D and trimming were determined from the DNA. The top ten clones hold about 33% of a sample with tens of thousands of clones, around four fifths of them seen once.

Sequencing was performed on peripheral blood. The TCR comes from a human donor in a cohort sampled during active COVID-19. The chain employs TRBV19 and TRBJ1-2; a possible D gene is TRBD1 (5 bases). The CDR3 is CASNADSEYNYGYTF. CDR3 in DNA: TGTGCCAGTAATGCCGACAGCGAGTATAACTATGGCTACACCTTC.